The 17 T cell receptor beta chains below come from one sample, sequenced in a study of cytomegalovirus exposure and HLA in healthy donors. The PCR employed 60 Vbeta primers together with 13 Jbeta primers. Generated by immunoSEQ multiplex PCR, the TCRdb table keeps only in-frame clones and is missing some. The sample data list roughly 78,000 clones. Sequencing input: PBMCs. The receptors were sampled from a boy aged 5-17 years in good health and CMV-seronegative.

The genes are TRBV9 and TRBJ1-2; TRBD1 agrees at 7 bases. J gave up 4 bases and V 3 bases, and 9 bases lay outside the gene matches. CDR3 length equals 15 residues. Germline V gene sequence: CDR1 SGDLS, CDR2 YYNGEE. CDR3 DNA sequence: TGTGCCAGCAGCGGGTGGACAGGCGGGATCTATGGCTACACCTTC. Translating gives CASSGWTGGIYGYTF. The full variable domain, with the rest looked up from reference TRBV9 and TRBJ1-2, is DSGVTQTPKHLITATGQRVTLRCSPRSGDLSVYWYQQSLDQGLQFLIQYYNGEERAKGNILERFSAQQFPDLHSELNLSSLELGDSALYFCASSGWTGGIYGYTFGSGTRLTVV.

The rearrangement joins TRBV4-1 to TRBJ1-2; 10 positions match TRBD1. The trim removed 5 bases at V and 7 bases at J, leaving 13 bases unmatched. The CDR3 totals 16 residues. Germline CDR1 reads MGHRA; CDR2 reads YSYEKL. CDR3 sequence: CASSDSSGTGVAGYTF. The CDR3 DNA reads TGCGCCAGCAGCGATTCATCCGGGACAGGGGTGGCTGGCTACACCTTC.

This rearrangement joins TRBV6-4 to TRBJ1-5, with D uncertain. From germline, CDR1 is MRHNA and CDR2 SNTAGT. The CDR3 runs to 14 residues. The V end lost 8 bases, the J end lost 7 bases, and 18 bases lay between the germline ends. CDR3 sequence reads: CASSVRREGQPQHF. As DNA, the CDR3 is TGTGCCAGCTCCGTAAGACGAGAGGGCCAGCCCCAGCATTTT.

The chain employs TRBV6-1 and TRBJ2-7, with TRBD2 as a possible D gene (7 bases). Germline assignment: CDR1 MNHNS and CDR2 SASEGT. The CDR3 extends over 14 amino acids. V was shortened by 6 bases and J by 4 bases, with 16 bases between the two germline ends. CDR3 coding DNA: TGTGCCAGCAGGTTCGGGGGGCGCGGATACGAGCAGTACTTC. Its translation is CASRFGGRGYEQYF.

The J gene is TRBJ2-2, the V gene TRBV29-1; 8 bases agree with TRBD2. J gave up 5 bases and V 3 bases, and 8 bases lay outside the gene matches. This CDR3 has 15 residues. Per germline, CDR1 SQVTM and CDR2 ANQGSEA. In nucleotides, the CDR3 is TGCAGCGTTGATCCGGGGGGGCGAGGAACCGGGGAGCTGTTTTTT. Translating it yields CSVDPGGRGTGELFF.

The rearrangement joins TRBV10-3 to TRBJ2-1, with 8 bases that match TRBD1. Germline-derived CDR1 and CDR2 are ENHRY and SYGVKD. V lost 10 bases to trimming and J lost 6 bases; unmatched junction nucleotides: 2. The CDR3 spans 11 residues. CDR3 region: CATGQGNEQFF. CDR3 sequence (DNA): TGTGCCACCGGACAGGGCAATGAGCAGTTCTTC.

V gene TRBV27 combines with J gene TRBJ1-1, with TRBD1 as a possible D gene (6 bases). The CDR3 covers 14 residues. Looked up from germline, CDR1 is MNHEY and CDR2 is SMNVEV (reference sequence). The germline V and J ends were trimmed by 4 bases and 4 bases, with 13 bases remaining between them. CDR3 sequence: CASSSPGAFTEAFF. The CDR3 nucleotides read TGTGCCAGCAGTTCCCCAGGGGCTTTCACTGAAGCTTTCTTT.

The chain uses TRBV10-3 and TRBJ1-5, with D hard to call. The CDR3 contains 16 residues. Between the trimmed V and J ends, which lost 2 bases and 0 bases, there was a span of 11 bases. Germline V CDR1 and CDR2: ENHRY, SYGVKD. The CDR3 nucleotides are TGTGCCATCAGTGAGACTTCGGGATTTAGCAATCAGCCCCAGCATTTT. Translation gives CAISETSGFSNQPQHF.

J is TRBJ2-7 and V is TRBV9; no clear D gene. CDR1 is SGDLS, CDR2 YYNGEE, per germline. CDR3 size: 14 residues. V was cut by 0 bases and J by 3 bases, with 10 bases left in between. CDR3 DNA: TGTGCCAGCAGCGTAGCTCCGACATACTACGAGCAGTACTTC. Encoded protein: CASSVAPTYYEQYF.

The V call is TRBV4-3, the J call TRBJ2-1; 9 bases are shared with TRBD1. The V gene end was trimmed by 4 bases and the J gene end by 5 bases; junction bases not matched to a gene: 6. The germline gives CDR1 LGHNA, CDR2 YSLEER. The CDR3 contains 15 residues. CDR3 sequence reads: CASSLLGQGNNEQFF. The CDR3 DNA is TGCGCCAGCAGCCTACTGGGACAGGGAAACAATGAGCAGTTCTTC.

The chain is built from TRBV11-1 and TRBJ2-1; D is perhaps TRBD2 (6 bases). CDR1 is SGHAT and CDR2 is FQDESV in the germline V gene (reference sequence). Deletions cut 5 bases from V and 12 bases from J, with 17 bases between. The CDR3 loop spans 13 amino acids. CDR3 nucleotides: TGTGCCAGCAGCGTATACGGGGGAGGCGGGCAGTTCTTC. Translation: CASSVYGGGGQFF.

This chain connects TRBV6-5 to TRBJ2-3; 8 bases are shared with TRBD2. The CDR3 covers 15 residues. Germline CDR1 is MNHEY and CDR2 is SVGAGI. The J segment lost 5 bases and the V segment lost 5 bases, leaving 9 bases of the junction unmatched. CDR3 in amino acids: CASSRGLDWVDTQYF. The CDR3 coding sequence is TGTGCCAGCAGTCGGGGACTAGACTGGGTAGATACGCAGTATTTT.

This chain uses TRBV11-2 with TRBJ2-5; a possible D gene is TRBD1 (5 bases). Germline CDR1 is SGHAT and CDR2 is FQNNGV. V was trimmed by 7 bases and J by 5 bases, leaving 23 bases between them. This CDR3 contains 16 residues. The CDR3 nucleotides are TGTGCCAGCACCTTTTTATCCGGCAGGGTCGGGGAGACCCAGTACTTC. It encodes CASTFLSGRVGETQYF.

The chain joins TRBV2 to TRBJ2-7, with D uncertain. In germline, CDR1 is SNHLY, CDR2 FYNNEI. CDR3 size: 12 residues. The V and J ends lost 1 base and 4 bases respectively, with 5 bases between them. CDR3 nucleotide sequence: TGTGCCAGCAGTGAAGGAGATTACGAGCAGTACTTC. It translates to CASSEGDYEQYF.

This chain links TRBV19 with TRBJ1-5; TRBD1 might be the D (6 bases). Germline lookup yields CDR1 LNHDA and CDR2 SQIVND (reference sequence). With 5 bases removed from V and 0 bases from J, the gap between germline ends came to 8 bases. The CDR3 is 14 amino acids. CDR3 loop: CASSPDSSNQPQHF. CDR3 DNA sequence: TGTGCCAGTAGTCCGGACAGTAGCAATCAGCCCCAGCATTTT. Full variable domain (outside the CDR3, taken from reference TRBV19 and TRBJ1-5): DGGITQSPKYLFRKEGQNVTLSCEQNLNHDAMYWYRQDPGQGLRLIYYSQIVNDFQKGDIAEGYSVSREKKESFPLTVTSAQKNPTAFYLCASSPDSSNQPQHFGDGTRLSIL.

J is TRBJ2-7 and V is TRBV19; 12 nucleotides line up with TRBD2. Germline-derived CDR1 and CDR2 are LNHDA and SQIVND (reference sequence). The length of the CDR3 is 15 residues. Trimming at V came to 6 bases and at J to 0 bases, leaving 3 bases not matched to a gene. CDR3 sequence: CASSATSGSSYEQYF. The CDR3 DNA follows: TGTGCCAGTAGCGCGACTAGCGGGAGCTCCTACGAGCAGTACTTC.

The chain joins TRBV30 to TRBJ2-7, with 8 bases that match TRBD1. CDR1 GTSNPN and CDR2 SVGIG come from the germline V gene (reference sequence). The CDR3 loop spans 12 amino acids. The ends lost 1 base at V and 7 bases at J; junction bases unmatched: 3. CDR3 bases: TGTGCCTGGAGTGGGACAGGGCGGGAGCAGTACTTC. Its translation is CAWSGTGREQYF.